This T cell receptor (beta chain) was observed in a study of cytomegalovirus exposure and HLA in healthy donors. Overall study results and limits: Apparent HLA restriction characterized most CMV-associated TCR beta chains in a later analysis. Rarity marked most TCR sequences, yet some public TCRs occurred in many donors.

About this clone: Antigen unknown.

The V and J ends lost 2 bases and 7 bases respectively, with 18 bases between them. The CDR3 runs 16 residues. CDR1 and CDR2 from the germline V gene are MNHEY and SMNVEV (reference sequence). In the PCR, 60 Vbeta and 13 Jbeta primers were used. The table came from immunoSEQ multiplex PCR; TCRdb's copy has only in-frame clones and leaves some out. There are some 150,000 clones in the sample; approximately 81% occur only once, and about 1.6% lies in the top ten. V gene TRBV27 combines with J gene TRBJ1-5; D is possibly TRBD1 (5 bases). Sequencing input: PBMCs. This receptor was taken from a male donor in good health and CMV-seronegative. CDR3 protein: CASSLDASGLLQPQHF. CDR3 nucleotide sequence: TGTGCCAGCAGTTTAGATGCGTCAGGGTTATTGCAGCCCCAGCATTTT.